Presented here are 27 T cell receptor beta chains from one specimen sequenced in a study of cytomegalovirus exposure and HLA in healthy donors. A multiplex PCR was run with 60 Vbeta primers and 13 Jbeta primers. The table came from immunoSEQ multiplex PCR; TCRdb's copy has only in-frame clones and leaves some out. The sample has about 100,000 clones, 65% to 85% seen once. The sequenced sample consisted of PBMCs. The receptors derive from a woman in her sixties or seventies in good health and CMV-seropositive.

This clone was picked up a small number of times. The CDR3 DNA sequence: TGTGCCAGCAGCTTGGCCCTCAGCTCTGGAAACACCATATATTTT. This sequence encodes CASSLALSSGNTIYF. The chain links TRBV5-4 to TRBJ1-3; D unclear. The V gene's germline CDR1 is SGHNT and CDR2 YYREEE (reference sequence). V was pared by 0 bases and J by 0 bases, with 7 bases between. The CDR3 spans 15 residues.

The J gene is TRBJ2-7, the V gene TRBV25-1; TRBD1 aligns across 9 bases. The V and J ends lost 4 bases and 6 bases, in that order; junction bases with no gene match: 10. The CDR3 extends over 15 amino acids. The germline V gene has CDR1 MGHDK and CDR2 SYGVNS. The chain's CDR3 is CASSAYHRGQGEQYF. In DNA form, the CDR3 reads TGTGCCAGCAGTGCCTACCACAGGGGGCAAGGCGAGCAGTACTTC.

The CDR3 DNA is TGTGCCAGCAGCCCTATTCCGCAGGTGAAATTAGCGGAGCAGTTCTTC. Translated, it gives CASSPIPQVKLAEQFF. The J gene is TRBJ2-1, the V gene TRBV9, with D possibly TRBD2 on 5 matching bases. V was cut by 4 bases and J by 10 bases, with 24 bases left in between. The germline gives CDR1 SGDLS, CDR2 YYNGEE. This CDR3 comprises 16 residues.

The rearrangement uses TRBV29-1 and TRBJ2-7; no clear D gene. The V and J ends lost 0 bases and 1 base respectively, with 7 bases between them. The V gene's germline CDR1 is SQVTM and CDR2 ANQGSEA. The CDR3 covers 13 residues. CDR3 region: CSVEEAVSYEQYF. Written as DNA, the CDR3 is TGCAGCGTTGAAGAGGCAGTTTCCTACGAGCAGTACTTC.

This chain connects TRBV6-5 to TRBJ2-1; 11 bases agree with TRBD2. The CDR3 spans 16 residues. V gave up 2 bases and J gave up 6 bases; unmatched junction bases: 6. CDR1 and CDR2 from the germline V gene are MNHEY and SVGAGI. The CDR3 DNA reads as TGTGCCAGCAGTTACCCCGGGACTAGCGGACGCAATGAGCAGTTCTTC. Translating gives CASSYPGTSGRNEQFF.

This clone was detected only a few times. The chain links TRBV14 to TRBJ2-1, with no clear D. The length of the CDR3 is 13 residues. Germline V gene sequence: CDR1 SGHDN, CDR2 FVKESK. V lost 0 bases and J 9 bases, leaving 9 bases between the germline ends. Written as DNA, the CDR3 is TGTGCCAGCAGCCAAGAACCCCGGAGTGAGCAGTTCTTC. Residues: CASSQEPRSEQFF. Full variable domain (rest looked up from reference TRBV14 and TRBJ2-1): EAGVTQFPSHSVIEKGQTVTLRCDPISGHDNLYWYRRVMGKEIKFLLHFVKESKQDESGMPNNRFLAERTGGTYSTLKVQPAELEDSGVYFCASSQEPRSEQFFGPGTRLTVL.

The CDR3 DNA reads as TGTGCCAGCAGTTCCGTCCCGACAGGGATAAACACTGAAGCTTTCTTT. Translation gives CASSSVPTGINTEAFF. The chain joins TRBV6-5 to TRBJ1-1; 7 nucleotides agree with TRBD1. The junction had 10 bases not matched to a gene; V was cut back by 4 bases and J by 2 bases. Looked up from germline, CDR1 is MNHEY and CDR2 is SVGAGI. The CDR3 sequence is 16 residues long.

The chain combines TRBV7-3 with TRBJ2-3; D may be TRBD2 (7 bases). The CDR3 consists of 14 residues. Germline-derived CDR1 and CDR2 are SGHTA and FQGTGA. V lost 5 bases and J 4 bases, leaving 13 bases between the germline ends. Written as DNA, the CDR3 is TGTGCCAGCAGCCCGGGGGGCCCCCCAGATACGCAGTATTTT. Protein sequence: CASSPGGPPDTQYF.

DNA of the CDR3: TGTGCCAGCAACCTCTACAGCTCTGGAGGGGAGACCCAGTACTTC. Amino acid sequence: CASNLYSSGGETQYF. The chain links TRBV28 to TRBJ2-5; D is possibly TRBD2 (6 bases). V lost 7 bases and J lost 5, with 20 bases in between. The germline V gene has CDR1 MDHEN and CDR2 SYDVKM. The CDR3 runs to 15 residues.

This chain uses TRBV6-5 with TRBJ1-5; 7 nucleotides match TRBD1. Germline V CDR1 and CDR2: MNHEY, SVGAGI. Unmatched junction bases numbered 5, after V lost 6 bases and J lost 3 bases. This CDR3 spans 14 amino acids. For the CDR3, the DNA is TGTGCCAGCAGGAGAGGGGGCTACAATCAGCCCCAGCATTTT. Translation gives CASRRGGYNQPQHF.

A note on this clone: This is likely an artifact of a read error, given a far larger clone one base away. This chain links TRBV19 with TRBJ1-5, with no clear D. Germline V gene lookup returns CDR1 LNHDA and CDR2 SQIVND (reference sequence). This CDR3 is built from 14 residues. The CDR3 is CASTIVWENQPQHF. CDR3 DNA: TGTGCCAGTACTATAGTTTGGGAGAATCAGCCCCAGCATTTT.

The V gene is TRBV18, the J gene TRBJ2-7, with 9 bases matching TRBD1. Germline trimming cut 3 bases from V and 6 bases from J; bases unmatched to any gene: 3. Germline assignment: CDR1 KGHSH and CDR2 LQKENI. The CDR3 runs to 13 residues. CDR3 sequence reads: CASSPLDRGEQYF. The CDR3 DNA sequence: TGTGCCAGCTCACCGTTGGACAGGGGCGAGCAGTACTTC.

The chain carries TRBV28 and TRBJ2-3; weak D call: TRBD1 (6 bases). V lost 4 bases to trimming and J lost 1 base, with 12 bases between them. The germline CDR1 and CDR2 sequences are MDHEN and SYDVKM. The CDR3 length is 15 residues. This CDR3 reads CASSSGTIRTDTQYF. The CDR3 DNA reads TGTGCCAGCAGTTCAGGGACAATTCGCACAGATACGCAGTATTTT.

The chain uses TRBV11-3 and TRBJ2-1; weak D call: TRBD2 (6 bases). V was shortened by 5 bases and J by 3 bases, with 14 bases between the two germline ends. Germline CDR1 and CDR2: SGHNT and YENEEA. This CDR3 has 15 residues. CDR3 in DNA: TGTGCCAGCAGCCCAGAGCCAGCGGGCTACAATGAGCAGTTCTTC. Protein sequence: CASSPEPAGYNEQFF. The full variable domain, rest sourced from reference TRBV11-3 and TRBJ2-1, is EAGVVQSPRYKIIEKKQPVAFWCNPISGHNTLYWYLQNLGQGPELLIRYENEEAVDDSQLPKDRFSAERLKGVDSTLKIQPAELGDSAVYLCASSPEPAGYNEQFFGPGTRLTVL.

The chain carries TRBV4-2 and TRBJ2-2, with 10 positions matching TRBD2. CDR3 length equals 16 residues. CDR1 LGHNA and CDR2 YNFKEQ come from the germline V gene. Trimming cost V 1 base and J 7 bases; bases outside gene matches: 6. In DNA, the CDR3 is TGTGCCAGCAGCCAAGGGGGAGCGGGAGGGTTCGGGGAGCTGTTTTTT. It yields the protein CASSQGGAGGFGELFF.

This chain links TRBV30 with TRBJ1-5; tentatively, D is TRBD1 (6 bases). Germline V gives CDR1 GTSNPN, CDR2 SVGIG (reference sequence). CDR3 size: 14 residues. Trimming pared 3 bases from V and 4 bases from J, leaving 13 bases between. The CDR3 nucleotides are TGTGCCTGGAGCCCACAGGGTGGAAATCAGCCCCAGCATTTT. Its translation: CAWSPQGGNQPQHF.

This clone was seen only once. This chain links TRBV9 with TRBJ2-5, with D possibly matching TRBD2 (5 bases). Trimming pared 0 bases from V and 5 bases from J, leaving 14 bases between. Germline CDR1 reads SGDLS; CDR2 reads YYNGEE. The CDR3 runs to 15 residues. The CDR3 sequence is CASSVVPGTRETQYF. For the CDR3, the DNA is TGTGCCAGCAGCGTAGTGCCGGGAACCAGGGAGACCCAGTACTTC.

The V gene is TRBV7-9, the J gene TRBJ2-1; TRBD2 agrees at 7 bases. After removal of 1 base from V and 6 bases from J, the junction contained 6 bases not matched to a gene. The CDR3 length is 15 residues. CDR1 is SEHNR and CDR2 is FQNEAQ in the germline V gene (reference sequence). The CDR3 loop reads CASSLGSGISNEQFF. The CDR3 coding sequence is TGTGCCAGCAGCTTAGGAAGCGGGATTAGCAATGAGCAGTTCTTC.

This clone was detected once. V is TRBV9 and J is TRBJ1-1, with 7 bases identical to TRBD1. Trimming cost V 3 bases and J 5 bases; bases outside gene matches: 7. The CDR3 contains 14 residues. Germline V gives CDR1 SGDLS, CDR2 YYNGEE. CDR3 nucleotide sequence: TGTGCCAGCAGCGCCGGACAGGTTTTGACTGAAGCTTTCTTT. This gives the protein CASSAGQVLTEAFF.

V is TRBV7-9 and J is TRBJ1-4; D uncertain. V was pared by 5 bases and J by 7 bases, with 11 bases between. Germline V gene sequence: CDR1 SEHNR, CDR2 FQNEAQ (reference sequence). This CDR3 spans 13 amino acids. The CDR3 nucleotides read TGTGCCAGCAGCCTATCCTCTTTTGAAAAACTGTTTTTT. Its translation: CASSLSSFEKLFF.

The V gene is TRBV5-1, the J gene TRBJ1-2; the match to TRBD1 covers 10 bases. CDR1 is SGHRS, CDR2 YFSETQ, per germline. Trimming removed 2 bases from V and 3 bases from J; junction bases left unmatched: 7. The CDR3 extends over 16 amino acids. The CDR3 DNA follows: TGCGCCAGCAGCTTCGGGACAGGGGTTCCGGACTATGGCTACACCTTC. Residues: CASSFGTGVPDYGYTF.

This clone has more than one count but fewer than ten. The rearrangement joins TRBV10-3 to TRBJ1-1; D not certain. V was trimmed by 4 bases and J by 3 bases, leaving 9 bases between them. Germline-derived CDR1 and CDR2 are ENHRY and SYGVKD. The CDR3 is 13 residues long. DNA for the CDR3: TGTGCCATCAGTGGGGGAGGAGACACTGAAGCTTTCTTT. It yields the protein CAISGGGDTEAFF.

The V call is TRBV5-5, the J call TRBJ2-6; 7 bases are shared with TRBD1. The CDR3 covers 15 residues. Germline CDR1 is SGHKS and CDR2 is YYEKEE (reference sequence). Trimming took 2 bases from V and 3 from J; bases not matched to a gene: 2. DNA of the CDR3: TGTGCCAGCAGCTTTGCAGGGGGTGGGGCCAACGTCCTGACTTTC. It is translated as CASSFAGGGANVLTF.

This clone rates as medium-sized. The rearrangement links TRBV2 to TRBJ1-5; the D gene is possibly TRBD1 (5 bases). Trimming stripped 0 bases from V and 2 bases from J, with 8 bases between. CDR1 is SNHLY, CDR2 FYNNEI, per germline. The CDR3 is 15 amino acids. This CDR3 is CASSEAGVGNQPQHF. CDR3 DNA: TGTGCCAGCAGTGAAGCAGGGGTAGGCAATCAGCCCCAGCATTTT.

This chain links TRBV7-9 with TRBJ1-1; possible D gene TRBD1, 6 bases. Germline V gene sequence: CDR1 SEHNR, CDR2 FQNEAQ (reference sequence). Between the trimmed V and J ends, which lost 5 bases and 5 bases, there was a span of 18 bases. The length of the CDR3 is 15 residues. CDR3 region: CASSEQGPSLTEAFF. The CDR3 nucleotides are TGTGCCAGCAGCGAACAGGGTCCGTCCTTGACTGAAGCTTTCTTT. Complete variable domain (other parts from reference TRBV7-9 and TRBJ1-1): DTGVSQNPRHKITKRGQNVTFRCDPISEHNRLYWYRQTLGQGPEFLTYFQNEAQLEKSRLLSDRFSAERPKGSFSTLEIQRTEQGDSAMYLCASSEQGPSLTEAFFGQGTRLTVV.

This clone was detected many times. This chain links TRBV6-1 with TRBJ1-2; 10 bases match TRBD1. With V trimmed by 6 bases and J by 8 bases, 9 bases remained unmatched. The CDR3 consists of 14 residues. Germline V gene data show CDR1 as MNHNS and CDR2 as SASEGT. The CDR3 loop is CASREHRDRGGYTF. The CDR3 DNA follows: TGTGCCAGCAGGGAACATCGGGACAGGGGAGGCTACACCTTC.

The V and J genes are TRBV9 and TRBJ2-1, with 9 bases identical to TRBD2. CDR1 SGDLS and CDR2 YYNGEE come from the germline V gene. The CDR3 has 15 amino acids. Trimming removed 0 bases from V and 4 bases from J; junction bases left unmatched: 2. The CDR3 sequence is CASSVVAGGYNEQFF. DNA of the CDR3: TGTGCCAGCAGCGTAGTCGCGGGAGGGTACAATGAGCAGTTCTTC.